The subject of this entry is one TCR beta chain. The V end lost 0 bases, the J end lost 2 bases, and 10 bases lay between the germline ends. Germline V lookup: CDR1 MNHEY, CDR2 SVGAGI. This CDR3 is built from 15 residues. This sample was taken from a study of blood T cell repertoires in COVID-19. Across the study: Sites in the United States, Italy and Spain provided acute and convalescent COVID-19 samples.

Only in-frame clones appear in the TCRdb table, and some are missing; sequencing was by immunoSEQ multiplex PCR. The data contain 250,000 or so clones, about nine tenths of them singletons. Sequenced: peripheral blood. This clonotype originated in a middle-aged man with active or convalescent COVID-19. The rearrangement joins TRBV6-5 to TRBJ1-2; unclear D gene. The CDR3 reads CASSYSIYMNYGYTF. The CDR3 DNA is TGTGCCAGCAGTTACTCGATATACATGAACTATGGCTACACCTTC.